This TCR beta chain was identified in a study of T cells after yellow fever vaccination. In regard to this clonotype: Its matching antigen is unknown. The junction differs from germline at one of its ends, possibly a read error.

Study-wide findings and caveats: A secondary response was less intense yet reached its peak sooner, at day 5 versus 15.

The CDR3 runs 16 residues. Germline V lookup: CDR1 SEHNR, CDR2 FQNEAQ (reference sequence). Template-switching 5'RACE yielded the TCR cDNA; a universal primer site and UMIs were added in the process. TCRdb reprocessed the 5' RACE reads via MiXCR and lists one record per CDR3 protein. The sample includes about 320,000 distinct CDR3 sequences, roughly 6.8% of them seen just once. The chain carries TRBV7-9 and TRBJ2-3; 8 bases are a match to TRBD2. The source of this sequence is a man between 18 and 29 years old who received the YFV17D yellow fever vaccine. This sample comprised PBMCs, obtained approximately 40 days after the first yellow fever vaccination. The CDR3 is CASSFFSGATTDSQYF. DNA for the CDR3: TGTGCCAGCAGCTTCTTTAGCGGGGCGACCACAGATTCGCAGTATTTT.